A single sample is the source of the 32 T cell receptor beta chains below, sequenced in a study of blood T cell repertoires in COVID-19. Only in-frame clones appear in the TCRdb table, and some are missing; sequencing was by immunoSEQ multiplex PCR. The table lists 50,000 to 80,000 clones, about 90% of them singletons. Sequencing input: peripheral blood. The origin of the receptors is a man aged 55 to 70 with acute or convalescent COVID-19.

The chain joins TRBV6-5 to TRBJ1-1; D gene ambiguous. The V gene lost 7 bases and the J gene lost 1 base, with 16 bases spanning the gap. This CDR3 is built from 15 residues. CDR1 MNHEY and CDR2 SVGAGI come from the germline V gene. CDR3 sequence: CASIPRRGRNTEAFF. CDR3 DNA: TGTGCCAGCATCCCCCGGCGGGGTCGGAACACTGAAGCTTTCTTT.

Only one count was recorded for this clone. V usage is TRBV27 and J usage is TRBJ1-1, with a weak D call TRBD1 (5 bases). Germline V gene data show CDR1 as MNHEY and CDR2 as SMNVEV (reference sequence). This CDR3 comprises 14 residues. Trimming stripped 6 bases from V and 4 bases from J, with 15 bases between. The CDR3: CASSRQTSSTEAFF. The CDR3 DNA is TGTGCCAGCAGCCGACAGACCTCGAGCACTGAAGCTTTCTTT.

V gene TRBV6-5 combines with J gene TRBJ1-3; D call uncertain. The germline V gene has CDR1 MNHEY and CDR2 SVGAGI. The germline V and J ends were trimmed by 5 bases and 1 base, with 12 bases remaining between them. This CDR3 comprises 15 residues. The CDR3 protein is CASSQAGASGNTIYF. The CDR3 nucleotides are TGTGCCAGCAGTCAGGCTGGTGCTTCTGGAAACACCATATATTTT.

The table lists this clone with a count of one. The chain joins TRBV24-1 to TRBJ1-2; D uncertain. This CDR3 spans 13 amino acids. The germline gives CDR1 KGHDR, CDR2 SFDVKD. Trimming left V 4 bases short and J 3 bases short, with 8 bases between. CDR3: CATSDTSDYGYTF. CDR3 bases: TGTGCCACCAGTGACACCTCAGACTATGGCTACACCTTC.

The CDR3 sequence is CASRKRTGNTEAFF. The DNA of the CDR3 is TGTGCCAGCAGGAAACGGACAGGGAACACTGAAGCTTTCTTT. This chain connects TRBV7-2 to TRBJ1-1; 7 bases agree with TRBD1. CDR1 is SGHTA and CDR2 is FQGNSA in the germline V gene. Trimming removed 6 bases from V and 1 base from J; junction bases left unmatched: 5. The CDR3 contains 14 residues.

V usage is TRBV19 and J usage is TRBJ2-7; D uncertain. The CDR3 runs 13 residues. Germline values: CDR1 LNHDA, CDR2 SQIVND (reference sequence). With 1 base removed from V and 3 bases from J, the gap between germline ends came to 7 bases. The CDR3: CASSIAGFYEQYF. Here the CDR3 DNA reads TGTGCCAGTAGTATAGCCGGGTTCTACGAGCAGTACTTC.

The CDR3 protein is CASSFAGTGIDTQYF. Written as DNA, the CDR3 is TGCGCCAGCAGCTTTGCCGGGACAGGGATAGATACGCAGTATTTT. The chain employs TRBV5-1 and TRBJ2-3; 9 bases map to TRBD1. Looked up from germline, CDR1 is SGHRS and CDR2 is YFSETQ. V dropped 2 bases and J dropped 5; count of bases not matched to a gene: 6. The CDR3 runs to 15 residues.

The chain joins TRBV7-7 to TRBJ2-1; a weak D match, TRBD1 (6 bases). CDR1 SSHAT and CDR2 FNYEAQ come from the germline V gene (reference sequence). V lost 1 base to trimming and J lost 10 bases, with 11 bases between them. CDR3 length: 13 amino acids. The CDR3 sequence: CASSLDRAGEQFF. The CDR3 DNA reads TGTGCCAGCAGCTTAGACAGGGCGGGCGAGCAGTTCTTC.

The J gene is TRBJ1-3, the V gene TRBV30; D is perhaps TRBD1 (6 bases). Trimming shortened V by 2 bases and J by 4 bases, and 15 bases separated the two germline ends. CDR1 and CDR2 from the germline V gene are GTSNPN and SVGIG (reference sequence). The CDR3 consists of 15 residues. In DNA form, the CDR3 reads TGTGCCTGGAGTAAAGGGGGGGCTAGGGGAAACACCATATATTTT. It yields the protein CAWSKGGARGNTIYF.

This chain connects TRBV5-1 to TRBJ1-6, with 8 positions matching TRBD1. The V gene end was trimmed by 0 bases and the J gene end by 11 bases; junction bases not matched to a gene: 10. The germline V gene has CDR1 SGHRS and CDR2 YFSETQ. The CDR3 spans 16 residues. CDR3 sequence (DNA): TGCGCCAGCAGCTTGGGGCCCGGGACAGGTAACCCACCCCTCCACTTT. This codes for CASSLGPGTGNPPLHF.

The chain carries TRBV18 and TRBJ2-7; D unclear. The length of the CDR3 is 14 residues. Germline-derived CDR1 and CDR2 are KGHSH and LQKENI. V shed 2 bases and J shed 2 bases, with 10 bases lying between them. This CDR3 reads CASSPTDKTYEQYF. The CDR3 bases are TGTGCCAGCTCACCAACCGACAAGACCTACGAGCAGTACTTC.

The chain combines TRBV19 with TRBJ1-5; 10 positions agree with TRBD1. The trim removed 10 bases at V and 1 base at J, leaving 16 bases unmatched. Germline V gives CDR1 LNHDA, CDR2 SQIVND (reference sequence). The CDR3 extends over 18 amino acids. Written as DNA, the CDR3 is TGTGCCACCCGGGCCGGGACAGGGGAATATTACAGCAATCAGCCCCAGCATTTT. Encoded protein: CATRAGTGEYYSNQPQHF.

V usage is TRBV7-9 and J usage is TRBJ2-3; 12 bases line up with TRBD1. CDR1 SEHNR and CDR2 FQNEAQ come from the germline V gene (reference sequence). Trimming removed 4 bases from V and 8 bases from J; junction bases left unmatched: 19. The CDR3 consists of 19 residues. CDR3 region: CASSWPPSMGTGGFVTQYF. The CDR3 coding sequence is TGTGCCAGCAGCTGGCCCCCATCCATGGGGACAGGGGGCTTCGTTACGCAGTATTTT.

The chain joins TRBV11-2 to TRBJ2-1, with TRBD1 matching 8 bases. CDR1 SGHAT and CDR2 FQNNGV come from the germline V gene. The V segment lost 4 bases and the J segment 4 bases; nucleotides outside the gene matches: 3. The CDR3 totals 14 residues. This chain's CDR3 is CASSSRQGYNEQFF. The CDR3 coding sequence is TGTGCCAGCAGCTCACGACAGGGGTACAATGAGCAGTTCTTC.

CDR3 amino acids: CASSLVGARETQYF. Here the CDR3 DNA reads TGCGCCAGCAGCTTGGTGGGGGCTCGAGAGACCCAGTACTTC. The chain uses TRBV5-1 and TRBJ2-5, with D perhaps matching TRBD1 (6 bases). Germline V CDR1 and CDR2: SGHRS, YFSETQ. This CDR3 is built from 14 residues. V was cut by 0 bases and J by 4 bases, with 10 bases left in between.

The chain combines TRBV5-6 with TRBJ1-2; TRBD1 is a possible D gene (6 bases). The CDR3 runs to 14 residues. V was shortened by 3 bases and J by 6 bases, with 15 bases between the two germline ends. Germline assignment: CDR1 SGHDT and CDR2 YYEEEE. The CDR3 sequence is CASSYIQGSDGYTF. CDR3 DNA sequence: TGTGCCAGCAGCTATATACAGGGTTCTGATGGCTACACCTTC.

CDR3 DNA: TGCGCCAGCAGCGTGGTGCCGGACACTAACACTGAAGCTTTCTTT. This codes for CASSVVPDTNTEAFF. The chain couples TRBV5-1 to TRBJ1-1; tentative D call: TRBD1 (5 bases). Germline V gene sequence: CDR1 SGHRS, CDR2 YFSETQ. Trimming took 4 bases from V and 2 from J, leaving 15 bases between them. This CDR3 is built from 15 residues.

The chain joins TRBV9 to TRBJ1-2; possible D gene TRBD1, 5 bases. CDR3 length equals 14 residues. Looked up from germline, CDR1 is SGDLS and CDR2 is YYNGEE. The V gene lost 3 bases and the J gene lost 5 bases, with 14 bases spanning the gap. CDR3 residues: CASSAPRGLYGYTF. The CDR3, as DNA: TGTGCCAGCAGCGCGCCGAGGGGACTTTATGGCTACACCTTC.

J is TRBJ1-3 and V is TRBV3-1 (or the pseudogene TRBV3-2); TRBD1 is a possible D gene (5 bases). V gave up 3 bases and J gave up 0 bases, with 12 bases separating them. The CDR3 loop spans 16 amino acids. CDR1 and CDR2 (germline): LGHDT, YNNKEL (reference sequence). DNA of the CDR3: TGTGCCAGCAGCCATACCGGGACTGTCTCTGGAAACACCATATATTTT. Its protein is CASSHTGTVSGNTIYF.

V gene TRBV5-1 combines with J gene TRBJ1-4; D is uncertain. The CDR3 consists of 14 residues. The V gene's germline CDR1 is SGHRS and CDR2 YFSETQ. Trimming took 2 bases from V and 3 from J, leaving 8 bases between them. The chain's CDR3 is CASSFGTANEKLFF. The CDR3 DNA reads as TGCGCCAGCAGCTTTGGTACAGCTAATGAAAAACTGTTTTTT.

The chain links TRBV14 to TRBJ2-5; 8 bases line up with TRBD1. The CDR3 has 16 amino acids. Germline lookup yields CDR1 SGHDN and CDR2 FVKESK. V shed 0 bases and J 7 bases; nucleotides not matched to a gene: 10. Here the CDR3 DNA reads TGTGCCAGCAGCCAAGACCGGGACAGGTACCGAGGGACCCAGTACTTC. Encoded protein: CASSQDRDRYRGTQYF.

V is TRBV7-2 and J is TRBJ2-7, with D possibly matching TRBD1 (7 bases). The V end was cut by 4 bases, the J end by 2 bases, with 12 bases between. This CDR3 comprises 14 residues. Germline CDR1 and CDR2: SGHTA and FQGNSA. The chain's CDR3 is CASSSGGLAYEQYF. CDR3 DNA sequence: TGTGCCAGCAGCTCAGGGGGACTCGCCTACGAGCAGTACTTC.

The chain employs TRBV27 and TRBJ2-3, with 8 bases lining up with TRBD1. Trimming cost V 5 bases and J 2 bases; bases outside gene matches: 12. CDR3 length: 17 residues. CDR1 and CDR2 (germline): MNHEY, SMNVEV (reference sequence). For the CDR3, the DNA is TGTGCCAGCAGTCCCCGGCCAGGGGGCTTTCTCACAGATACGCAGTATTTT. Its translation is CASSPRPGGFLTDTQYF.

This clone was seen only a few times. The V gene is TRBV5-1, the J gene TRBJ1-3; possibly TRBD1 for D (6 bases). Trimming shortened V by 3 bases and J by 1 base, and 8 bases separated the two germline ends. The CDR3 contains 14 residues. Germline V gene lookup returns CDR1 SGHRS and CDR2 YFSETQ. The CDR3 DNA is TGCGCCAGCAGCTCGGACAGTTCTGGAAACACCATATATTTT. It encodes CASSSDSSGNTIYF.

The J gene is TRBJ1-5, the V gene TRBV15; D ambiguous. Germline V gene sequence: CDR1 LNHNV, CDR2 YYDKDF (reference sequence). The germline V and J ends were trimmed by 0 bases and 2 bases, with 17 bases remaining between them. This CDR3 is built from 18 residues. The DNA of the CDR3 is TGTGCCACCAGCAGAGATAAGGCAGCCCTAGGCCGCAATCAGCCCCAGCATTTT. Protein sequence: CATSRDKAALGRNQPQHF.

The chain carries TRBV6-5 and TRBJ1-1; no clear D gene. With 2 bases removed from V and 7 bases from J, the gap between germline ends came to 5 bases. Germline V gene sequence: CDR1 MNHEY, CDR2 SVGAGI. The CDR3 has 11 residues. CDR3 loop: CASSYSSEAFF. CDR3 nucleotide sequence: TGTGCCAGCAGTTACAGTAGTGAAGCTTTCTTT.

The chain combines TRBV3-1 (or the pseudogene TRBV3-2) with TRBJ2-3, with D maybe TRBD2 (5 bases). CDR1 and CDR2 from the germline V gene are LGHDT and YNNKEL (reference sequence). This CDR3 region has 12 residues. V shed 4 bases and J shed 8 bases, with 10 bases lying between them. The CDR3 bases are TGTGCCAGCAGCCCCCCTCGGGGTACGCAGTATTTT. As protein: CASSPPRGTQYF.

The rearrangement links TRBV9 to TRBJ2-2, with no clear D. V gave up 0 bases and J gave up 4 bases, with 10 bases separating them. This CDR3 contains 15 residues. The germline CDR1 and CDR2 sequences are SGDLS and YYNGEE. CDR3 DNA: TGTGCCAGCAGCGTAGAGAGCCTGCCCACCGGGGAGCTGTTTTTT. Translated: CASSVESLPTGELFF.

This chain connects TRBV7-7 to TRBJ2-2, with D possibly being TRBD1 (6 bases). The CDR3 contains 16 residues. Per germline, CDR1 SSHAT and CDR2 FNYEAQ (reference sequence). DNA of the CDR3: TGTGCTAGCTCTTCCGGAGCAGGGGCGAACACCGGGGAGCTGTTTTTT. It is translated as CASSSGAGANTGELFF. Variable domain in full (rest from reference TRBV7-7 and TRBJ2-2): GAGVSQSPRYKVTKRGQDVTLRCDPISSHATLYWYQQALGQGPEFLTYFNYEAQPDKSGLPSDRFSAERPEGSISTLTIQRTEQRDSAMYRCASSSGAGANTGELFFGEGSRLTVL.

The chain employs TRBV29-1 and TRBJ1-4, with TRBD1 identical over 7 bases. CDR1 SQVTM and CDR2 ANQGSEA come from the germline V gene. Unmatched junction bases numbered 11, after V lost 6 bases and J lost 7 bases. The CDR3 has 14 amino acids. CDR3 nucleotides: TGCAGCGTCCTCTCGACAGGGAAAGGTGAAAAACTGTTTTTT. It codes for CSVLSTGKGEKLFF. Full variable domain (remainder filled in from reference TRBV29-1 and TRBJ1-4): SAVISQKPSRDICQRGTSLTIQCQVDSQVTMMFWYRQQPGQSLTLIATANQGSEATYESGFVIDKFPISRPNLTFSTLTVSNMSPEDSSIYLCSVLSTGKGEKLFFGSGTQLSVL.

The rearrangement links TRBV6-5 to TRBJ2-2; 7 bases line up with TRBD1. The CDR3 length is 14 residues. J lost 4 bases, V lost 11 bases, and 10 bases had no gene match. Germline lookup yields CDR1 MNHEY and CDR2 SVGAGI. CDR3 amino acids: CAFPTGLITGELFF. DNA of the CDR3: TGTGCCTTTCCGACAGGGCTAATCACCGGGGAGCTGTTTTTT.

The chain employs TRBV3-1 (or the pseudogene TRBV3-2) and TRBJ1-2; 9 bases align to TRBD1. CDR1 and CDR2 (germline): LGHDT, YNNKEL (reference sequence). The trim removed 2 bases at V and 5 bases at J, leaving 9 bases unmatched. This CDR3 is 16 amino acids long. The CDR3 here is CASSQWDRVVEYGYTF. The CDR3 bases are TGTGCCAGCAGCCAATGGGACAGGGTCGTGGAGTATGGCTACACCTTC.